This T cell receptor beta chain is drawn from a study of CD8+CD57+ T cells in acquired aplastic anemia. Study results and limitations: About 30 was the count of CD8+ CDR3 sequences that patients shared with controls.

This clonotype was seen at least ten times. No antigen is known for it. Genomic DNA, the template, was used for profiling of the TCR beta VDJ and CDR3. TCRdb used MiXCR to reprocess the reads, holding one entry per CDR3 protein. In the table there are some 180,000 distinct CDR3 sequences, 63% of which are singletons. Individuals selected for sequencing had exhibited CD8+CD57+ cell expansion on flow cytometry. Each patient had severe acquired aplastic anemia. V dropped 4 bases and J dropped 11 bases, with 15 bases sitting between them. CDR3 length: 13 amino acids. The sample comprised sorted CD4+, CD8+, or CD8+CD57+ T cells (not recorded which) from PBMCs. The origin of this receptor is a human donor with aplastic anemia. The genes are TRBV12-3 or TRBV12-4 and TRBJ1-5, with a weak D call TRBD1 (5 bases). The CDR3 nucleotides read TGTGCCAGCAGTTGGGACGGCCTCCGATCCCAGCATTTT. Amino acids: CASSWDGLRSQHF.